Presented here are 21 T cell receptor beta chains from one specimen sequenced in a study of blood T cell repertoires in COVID-19. This table comes from immunoSEQ multiplex PCR, and its TCRdb copy is limited to in-frame clones, with some not included. The data hold about 220,000 clones, with around 85% observed a single time. The source material was PBMCs or T cells enriched from blood (not recorded which). These TCRs come from a woman between 35 and 50 years old with acute COVID-19.

The rearrangement joins TRBV2 to TRBJ1-3, with D possibly matching TRBD1 (6 bases). Per germline, CDR1 SNHLY and CDR2 FYNNEI. The CDR3 runs 15 residues. The germline V and J ends were trimmed by 6 bases and 0 bases, with 12 bases remaining between them. The CDR3 here is CASSNTGLSGNTIYF. The CDR3 nucleotides are TGTGCCAGCAGCAATACAGGGCTCTCTGGAAACACCATATATTTT.

The chain has TRBV28 and TRBJ2-7; 8 bases fit TRBD1. After removal of 2 bases from V and 5 bases from J, the junction contained 8 bases not matched to a gene. Germline assignment: CDR1 MDHEN and CDR2 SYDVKM. The CDR3 spans 15 residues. In DNA form, the CDR3 reads TGTGCCAGCAGTTTAAGTTGGAACAGGGGGGACGAGCAGTACTTC. This sequence encodes CASSLSWNRGDEQYF. The entire variable domain, with the rest obtained from reference TRBV28 and TRBJ2-7, is as follows: DVKVTQSSRYLVKRTGEKVFLECVQDMDHENMFWYRQDPGLGLRLIYFSYDVKMKEKGDIPEGYSVSREKKERFSLILESASTNQTSMYLCASSLSWNRGDEQYFGPGTRLTVT.

This chain links TRBV7-2 with TRBJ2-5; TRBD2 agrees at 12 bases. This CDR3 has 17 amino acids. V dropped 5 bases and J dropped 4; count of bases not matched to a gene: 11. Germline V gene lookup returns CDR1 SGHTA and CDR2 FQGNSA. CDR3 protein: CASSARLAGVGSETQYF. The CDR3 DNA sequence: TGTGCCAGCAGCGCGCGACTAGCGGGGGTTGGGTCAGAGACCCAGTACTTC.

V is TRBV28 and J is TRBJ1-2; TRBD1 aligns across 9 bases. Germline trimming cut 4 bases from V and 8 bases from J; bases unmatched to any gene: 11. The CDR3 has 15 amino acids. The germline CDR1 and CDR2 sequences are MDHEN and SYDVKM. The CDR3, as DNA: TGTGCCAGCAGTTCCGCCGGGACAGGGAATGGGGGCTACACCTTC. Its translation: CASSSAGTGNGGYTF.

V and J are TRBV4-1 and TRBJ1-6, with D possibly TRBD1 on 5 matching bases. The V gene's germline CDR1 is MGHRA and CDR2 YSYEKL. There are 19 residues in the CDR3. V lost 0 bases to trimming and J lost 1 base, with 16 bases between them. Here the CDR3 reads CASSQEGLREVSYNSPLHF. The CDR3 DNA follows: TGCGCCAGCAGCCAAGAGGGTCTCAGGGAGGTTTCCTATAATTCACCCCTCCACTTT.

The V and J genes are TRBV24-1 and TRBJ2-7; TRBD1 aligns across 7 bases. Per germline, CDR1 KGHDR and CDR2 SFDVKD. The CDR3 is 16 residues long. V gave up 3 bases and J gave up 3 bases; unmatched junction bases: 10. The chain's CDR3 is CATSDPQQGQGYEQYF. CDR3 nucleotides: TGTGCCACCAGTGATCCCCAACAGGGGCAAGGCTACGAGCAGTACTTC.

The CDR3 DNA reads as TGTGCCAGCAGCCCGGGACAGGCTTACAATGAGCAGTTCTTC. Its translation: CASSPGQAYNEQFF. The V call is TRBV14, the J call TRBJ2-1, with 8 nucleotides matching TRBD1. The CDR3 is 14 amino acids. From germline, CDR1 is SGHDN and CDR2 FVKESK. V shed 4 bases and J 4 bases; nucleotides not matched to a gene: 3. Combining the CDR3 with reference TRBV14 and TRBJ2-1 gives the whole variable domain EAGVTQFPSHSVIEKGQTVTLRCDPISGHDNLYWYRRVMGKEIKFLLHFVKESKQDESGMPNNRFLAERTGGTYSTLKVQPAELEDSGVYFCASSPGQAYNEQFFGPGTRLTVL.

This clone was observed many times. The chain combines TRBV25-1 with TRBJ2-5, with D maybe TRBD2 (5 bases). The CDR3 runs to 16 residues. The germline gives CDR1 MGHDK, CDR2 SYGVNS. Trimming pared 2 bases from V and 2 bases from J, leaving 15 bases between. The CDR3 spells CASSEGSSAVQETQYF. CDR3 bases: TGTGCCAGCAGTGAAGGTAGTTCAGCGGTTCAAGAGACCCAGTACTTC.

This sequence joins TRBV28 and TRBJ2-7; 8 nucleotides agree with TRBD2. V lost 6 bases and J lost 0; bases outside the gene matches: 19. This CDR3 spans 19 amino acids. Germline V gene sequence: CDR1 MDHEN, CDR2 SYDVKM. As DNA, the CDR3 is TGTGCCAGCAGGACACAACCGGGAGGGTATCGGGGGAGCTCCTACGAGCAGTACTTC. Its protein is CASRTQPGGYRGSSYEQYF.

The chain uses TRBV19 and TRBJ2-5; 10 bases line up with TRBD2. This CDR3 is 15 amino acids long. Trimming cost V 2 bases and J 7 bases; bases outside gene matches: 7. The germline gives CDR1 LNHDA, CDR2 SQIVND (reference sequence). This chain's CDR3 is CASSILAGESGTQYF. CDR3 bases: TGTGCCAGTAGTATACTAGCGGGAGAGTCTGGGACCCAGTACTTC.

The chain joins TRBV5-4 to TRBJ2-2; D gene unclear. CDR1 is SGHNT, CDR2 YYREEE, per germline (reference sequence). The CDR3 consists of 13 residues. V shed 1 base and J shed 6 bases, with 7 bases lying between them. The CDR3 DNA reads as TGTGCCAGCAGCTTGTCATTAGCCGGGGAGCTGTTTTTT. It specifies CASSLSLAGELFF.

The chain couples TRBV27 to TRBJ1-3; D is ambiguous. Trimming took 6 bases from V and 0 from J, leaving 15 bases between them. Germline assignment: CDR1 MNHEY and CDR2 SMNVEV (reference sequence). This CDR3 has 16 residues. In DNA form, the CDR3 reads TGTGCCAGCAGAAGTTTTGGAGACTACTCTGGAAACACCATATATTTT. Amino acids: CASRSFGDYSGNTIYF.

In nucleotides, the CDR3 is TGTGCCAGAAGCTTTAAGAGAACTAATGAAAAACTGTTTTTT. Translating gives CARSFKRTNEKLFF. The genes are TRBV5-3 and TRBJ1-4, with D unresolved. TRBV5-3 is annotated as an ORF whose role is uncertain. This CDR3 is 14 amino acids long. Trimming removed 2 bases at V and 1 base at J, with 6 bases between.

Note on this clone: Since the CDR3 does not end with the conserved phenylalanine or tryptophan, this likely comes from a read error. Because the CDR3's place on the DNA is in doubt, the DNA is left out and the CDR3 is given as listed by TCRdb. The chain uses TRBV7-3 and TRBJ1-4; the table's D call, TRBD1, has no DNA check behind it. The germline CDR1 and CDR2 sequences are SGHTA and FQGTGA. From its first to its last residue, the CDR3 has 10 amino acids. CDR3 sequence reads: CASSPGQGMS.

V usage is TRBV6-1 and J usage is TRBJ2-1, with TRBD1 matching over 9 bases. The junction had 6 bases not matched to a gene; V was cut back by 1 base and J by 8 bases. Germline-derived CDR1 and CDR2 are MNHNS and SASEGT. The length of the CDR3 is 15 residues. CDR3 sequence (DNA): TGTGCCAGCAGTGAAGAAGGACAGGGGAGTGATGAGCAGTTCTTC. Protein product: CASSEEGQGSDEQFF.

This chain connects TRBV5-6 to TRBJ1-1; TRBD1 matches at 9 bases. The J segment lost 5 bases and the V segment lost 2 bases, leaving 4 bases of the junction unmatched. The CDR3 is 14 amino acids. The germline V gene has CDR1 SGHDT and CDR2 YYEEEE. Written as DNA, the CDR3 is TGTGCCAGCAGCTTCGACAGGGGGGAGACTGAAGCTTTCTTT. Translated: CASSFDRGETEAFF.

The chain has TRBV29-1 and TRBJ1-1; D gene uncertain. Per germline, CDR1 SQVTM and CDR2 ANQGSEA. Trimming left V 0 bases short and J 1 base short, with 9 bases between. The CDR3 runs to 14 residues. DNA of the CDR3: TGCAGCGTTGAAGATAGGAGAAAGAACACTGAAGCTTTCTTT. Its protein product is CSVEDRRKNTEAFF.

Only one count was recorded for this clone. The V and J genes are TRBV5-1 and TRBJ1-2; TRBD1 might be the D (6 bases). The ends were cut back, 3 bases at V and 2 bases at J, with 17 bases in the middle. Germline V gene data show CDR1 as SGHRS and CDR2 as YFSETQ. This CDR3 contains 16 residues. The CDR3 here is CASSSQPPGGNYGYTF. The DNA for the CDR3 is TGCGCCAGCAGCTCTCAGCCCCCTGGGGGCAACTATGGCTACACCTTC.

The CDR3 sequence: CATSARDRGLGANVLTF. The CDR3 DNA reads TGTGCCACCAGTGCCAGGGACAGGGGGCTCGGGGCCAACGTCCTGACTTTC. The chain has TRBV24-1 and TRBJ2-6, with 12 bases that match TRBD1. Per germline, CDR1 KGHDR and CDR2 SFDVKD. The CDR3 loop spans 17 amino acids. V trimming: 5 bases; J trimming: 4 bases; junction bases outside the gene matches: 5.

The rearrangement links TRBV4-2 to TRBJ1-2; D not certain. V lost 0 bases, J lost 2 bases, and 16 bases lay in between. Germline V lookup: CDR1 LGHNA, CDR2 YNFKEQ. The CDR3 covers 17 residues. The CDR3 nucleotides are TGTGCCAGCAGCCAAGATCGAGTCGGAGGGAACAACTATGGCTACACCTTC. Encoded protein: CASSQDRVGGNNYGYTF.

This clone is a singleton in its sample. The V call is TRBV12-3 or TRBV12-4, the J call TRBJ2-1; D is ambiguous. The V and J ends lost 3 bases and 4 bases respectively, with 7 bases between them. This CDR3 is 13 amino acids long. CDR3 region: CASSLGSYNEQFF. The CDR3 DNA reads as TGTGCCAGCAGTTTGGGCAGTTACAATGAGCAGTTCTTC.